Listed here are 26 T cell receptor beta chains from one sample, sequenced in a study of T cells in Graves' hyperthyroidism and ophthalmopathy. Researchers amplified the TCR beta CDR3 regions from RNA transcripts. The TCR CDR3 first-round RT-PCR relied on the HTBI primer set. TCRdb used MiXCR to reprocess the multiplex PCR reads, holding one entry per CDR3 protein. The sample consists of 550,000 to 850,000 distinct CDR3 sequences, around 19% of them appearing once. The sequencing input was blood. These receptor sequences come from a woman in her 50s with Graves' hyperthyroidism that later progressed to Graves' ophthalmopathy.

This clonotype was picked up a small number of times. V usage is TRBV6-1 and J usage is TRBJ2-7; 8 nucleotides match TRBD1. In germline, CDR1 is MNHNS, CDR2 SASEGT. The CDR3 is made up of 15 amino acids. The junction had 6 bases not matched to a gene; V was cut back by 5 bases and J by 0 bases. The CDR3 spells CASSTRTGISYEQYF. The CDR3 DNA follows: TGTGCCAGCAGTACGCGGACAGGGATCTCCTACGAGCAGTACTTC.

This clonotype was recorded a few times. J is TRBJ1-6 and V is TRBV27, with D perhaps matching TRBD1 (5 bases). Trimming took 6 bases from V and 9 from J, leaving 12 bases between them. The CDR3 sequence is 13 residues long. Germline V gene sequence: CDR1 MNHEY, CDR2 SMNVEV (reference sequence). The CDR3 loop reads CASRTGVSSPLHF. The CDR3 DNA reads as TGTGCCAGCAGGACGGGGGTTAGTTCACCCCTCCACTTT.

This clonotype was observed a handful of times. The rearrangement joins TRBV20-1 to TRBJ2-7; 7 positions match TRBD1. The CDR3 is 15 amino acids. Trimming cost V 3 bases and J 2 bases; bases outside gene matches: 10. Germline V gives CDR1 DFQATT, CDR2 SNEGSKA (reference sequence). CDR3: CSASQGGQVAYEQYF. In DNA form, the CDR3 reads TGCAGTGCTAGTCAAGGGGGCCAAGTAGCCTACGAGCAGTACTTC.

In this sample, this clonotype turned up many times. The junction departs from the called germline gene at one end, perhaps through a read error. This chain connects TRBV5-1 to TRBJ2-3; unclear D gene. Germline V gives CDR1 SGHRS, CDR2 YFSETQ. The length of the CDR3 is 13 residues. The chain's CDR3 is CASSLVGTDTQYF. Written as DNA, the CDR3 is TGTGCCAGCAGCTTAGTGGGCACAGATACGCAGTATTTT.

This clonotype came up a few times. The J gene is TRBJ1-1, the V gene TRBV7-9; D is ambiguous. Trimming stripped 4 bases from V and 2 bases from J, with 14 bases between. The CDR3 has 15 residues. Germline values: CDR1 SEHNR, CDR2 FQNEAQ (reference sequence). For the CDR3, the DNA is TGTGCCAGCAGCTCACCCGGACGGCCAAACACTGAAGCTTTCTTT. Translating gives CASSSPGRPNTEAFF.

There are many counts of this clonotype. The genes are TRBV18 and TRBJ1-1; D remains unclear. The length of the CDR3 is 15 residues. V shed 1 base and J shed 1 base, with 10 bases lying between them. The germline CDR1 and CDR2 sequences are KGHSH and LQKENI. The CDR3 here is CASSPLVQSNTEAFF. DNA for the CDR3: TGTGCCAGCTCACCACTTGTACAGTCGAACACTGAAGCTTTCTTT.

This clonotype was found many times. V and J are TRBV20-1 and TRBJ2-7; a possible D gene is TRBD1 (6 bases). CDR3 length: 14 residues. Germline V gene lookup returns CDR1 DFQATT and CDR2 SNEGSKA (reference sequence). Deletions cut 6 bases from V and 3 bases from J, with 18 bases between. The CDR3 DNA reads TGCAGTGCCACGCCGGACGCCAGGGGCTACGAGCAGTACTTC. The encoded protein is CSATPDARGYEQYF.

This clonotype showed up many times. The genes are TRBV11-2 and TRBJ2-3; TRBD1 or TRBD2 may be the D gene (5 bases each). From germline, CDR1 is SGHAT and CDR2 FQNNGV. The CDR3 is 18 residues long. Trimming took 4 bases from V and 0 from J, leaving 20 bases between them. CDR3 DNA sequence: TGTGCCAGCAGCTCGAACCCGGGGCTATACTCTAGCACAGATACGCAGTATTTT. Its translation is CASSSNPGLYSSTDTQYF.

The DNA of the CDR3 is TGTGCCAGTAAAGATCGGGACCATCGCCTGTACAATGAGCAGTTCTTC. Protein sequence: CASKDRDHRLYNEQFF. V usage is TRBV19 and J usage is TRBJ2-1; D might be TRBD1 or TRBD2, each matching 5 bases. The germline gives CDR1 LNHDA, CDR2 SQIVND (reference sequence). Deletions cut 7 bases from V and 4 bases from J, with 20 bases between. The CDR3 has 16 amino acids.

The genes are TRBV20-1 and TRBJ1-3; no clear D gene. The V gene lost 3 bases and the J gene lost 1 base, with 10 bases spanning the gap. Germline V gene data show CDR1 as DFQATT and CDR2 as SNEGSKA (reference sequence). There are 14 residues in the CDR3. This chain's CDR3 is CSARRAVSGNTIYF. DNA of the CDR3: TGCAGTGCTAGGAGGGCGGTATCTGGAAACACCATATATTTT.

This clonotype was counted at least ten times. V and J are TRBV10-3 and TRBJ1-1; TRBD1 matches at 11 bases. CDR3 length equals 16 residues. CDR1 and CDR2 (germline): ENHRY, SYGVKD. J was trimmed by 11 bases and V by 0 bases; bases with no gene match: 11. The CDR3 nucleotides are TGTGCCATCAGTGAGTCAGGCGGGGACAGGGGGGACGAGGCTTTCTTT. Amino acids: CAISESGGDRGDEAFF.

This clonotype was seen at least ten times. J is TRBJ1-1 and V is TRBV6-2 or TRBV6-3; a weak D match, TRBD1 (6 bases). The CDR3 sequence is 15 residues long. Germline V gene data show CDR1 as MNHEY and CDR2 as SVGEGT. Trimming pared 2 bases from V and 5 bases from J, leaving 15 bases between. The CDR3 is CASSYIRGPRTEAFF. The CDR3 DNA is TGTGCCAGCAGTTACATCCGGGGGCCGAGGACTGAAGCTTTCTTT.

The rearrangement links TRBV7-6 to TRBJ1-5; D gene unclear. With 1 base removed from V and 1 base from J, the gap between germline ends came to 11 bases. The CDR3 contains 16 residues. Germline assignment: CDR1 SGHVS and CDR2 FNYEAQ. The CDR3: CASSLGVASSNQPQHF. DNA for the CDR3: TGTGCCAGCAGCTTAGGGGTCGCCAGCAGCAATCAGCCCCAGCATTTT.

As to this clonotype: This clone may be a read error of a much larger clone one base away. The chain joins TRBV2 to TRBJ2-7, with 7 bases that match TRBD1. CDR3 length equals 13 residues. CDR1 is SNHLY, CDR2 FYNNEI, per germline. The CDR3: CPSRGTVTYEQYF. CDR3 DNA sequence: TGTCCCAGCAGGGGGACGGTGACCTACGAGCAGTACTTC.

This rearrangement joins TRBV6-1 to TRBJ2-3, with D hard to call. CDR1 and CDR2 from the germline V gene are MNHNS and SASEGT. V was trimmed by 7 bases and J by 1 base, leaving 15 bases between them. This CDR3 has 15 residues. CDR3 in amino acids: CASTSPLTGTDTQYF. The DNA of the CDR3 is TGTGCCAGCACCTCGCCCCTGACGGGCACAGATACGCAGTATTTT.

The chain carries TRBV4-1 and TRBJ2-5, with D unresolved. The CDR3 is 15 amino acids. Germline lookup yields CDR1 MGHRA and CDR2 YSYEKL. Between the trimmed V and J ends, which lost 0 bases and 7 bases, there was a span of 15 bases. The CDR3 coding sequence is TGCGCCAGCAGCCAAGATCTTGGAAAAATGGGGACCCAGTACTTC. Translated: CASSQDLGKMGTQYF.

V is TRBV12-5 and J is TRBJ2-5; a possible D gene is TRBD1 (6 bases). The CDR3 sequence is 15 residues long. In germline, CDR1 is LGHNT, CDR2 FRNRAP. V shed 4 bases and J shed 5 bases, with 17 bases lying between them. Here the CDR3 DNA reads TGTGCTAGTGGTTCGGAAAAGGGGGAACGGGAGACCCAGTACTTC. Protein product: CASGSEKGERETQYF.

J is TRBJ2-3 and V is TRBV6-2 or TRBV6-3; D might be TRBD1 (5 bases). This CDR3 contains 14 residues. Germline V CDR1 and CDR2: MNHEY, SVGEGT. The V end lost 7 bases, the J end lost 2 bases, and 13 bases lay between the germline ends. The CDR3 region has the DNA TGTGCCAGCATAAAGGGGCATCTCACAGATACGCAGTATTTT. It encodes CASIKGHLTDTQYF.

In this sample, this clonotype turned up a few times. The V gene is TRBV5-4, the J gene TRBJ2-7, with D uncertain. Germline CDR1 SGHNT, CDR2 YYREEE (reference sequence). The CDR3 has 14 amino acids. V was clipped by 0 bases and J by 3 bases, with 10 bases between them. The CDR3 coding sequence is TGTGCCAGCAGCTTGGGACTCCAGGACTACGAGCAGTACTTC. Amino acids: CASSLGLQDYEQYF.

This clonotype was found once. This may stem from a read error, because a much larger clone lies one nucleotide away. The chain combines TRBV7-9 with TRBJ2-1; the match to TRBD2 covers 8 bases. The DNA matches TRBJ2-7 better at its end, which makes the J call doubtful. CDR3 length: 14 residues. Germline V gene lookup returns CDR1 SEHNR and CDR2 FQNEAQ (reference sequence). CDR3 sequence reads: CASSLELADNEQYF. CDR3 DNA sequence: TGTGCCAGCAGCTTAGAACTAGCGGACAATGAGCAGTACTTC.

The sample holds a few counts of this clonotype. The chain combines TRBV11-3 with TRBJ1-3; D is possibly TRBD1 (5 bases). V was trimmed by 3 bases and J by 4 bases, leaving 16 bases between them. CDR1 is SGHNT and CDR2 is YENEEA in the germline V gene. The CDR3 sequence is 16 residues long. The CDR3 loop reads CASSFHRGKRGNTIYF. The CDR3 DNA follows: TGTGCCAGCAGCTTCCATAGGGGCAAAAGGGGAAACACCATATATTTT.

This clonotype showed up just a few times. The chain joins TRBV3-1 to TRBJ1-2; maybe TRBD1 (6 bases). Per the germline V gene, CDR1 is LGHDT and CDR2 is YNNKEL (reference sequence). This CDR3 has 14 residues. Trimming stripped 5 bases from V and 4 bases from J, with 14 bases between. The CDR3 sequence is CASSTTTGLYGYTF. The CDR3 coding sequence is TGTGCCAGCAGCACCACGACAGGCCTCTATGGCTACACCTTC.

CDR3: CASTPQGSTYNEQFF. CDR3 nucleotides: TGTGCCAGCACCCCCCAGGGATCCACGTACAATGAGCAGTTCTTC. The chain joins TRBV9 to TRBJ2-1; D possibly corresponds to TRBD1 (5 bases). Germline loops: CDR1 SGDLS, CDR2 YYNGEE. V shed 6 bases and J shed 4 bases, with 17 bases lying between them. The length of the CDR3 is 15 residues.

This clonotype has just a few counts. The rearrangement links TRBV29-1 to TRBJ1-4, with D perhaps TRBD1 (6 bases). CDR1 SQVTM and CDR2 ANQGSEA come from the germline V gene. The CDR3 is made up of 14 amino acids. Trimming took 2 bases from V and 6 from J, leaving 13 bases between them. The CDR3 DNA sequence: TGCAGCGTTGAAAACAGGGATGAGGATGAAAAACTGTTTTTT. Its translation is CSVENRDEDEKLFF.

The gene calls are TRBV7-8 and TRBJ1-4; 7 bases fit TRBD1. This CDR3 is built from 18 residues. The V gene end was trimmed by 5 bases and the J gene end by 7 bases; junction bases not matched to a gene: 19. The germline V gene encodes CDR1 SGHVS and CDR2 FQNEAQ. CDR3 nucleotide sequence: TGTGCCAGCAGCGAAGAAGGCAAAGGGGGCAGGGACGGTGAAAAACTGTTTTTT. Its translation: CASSEEGKGGRDGEKLFF.

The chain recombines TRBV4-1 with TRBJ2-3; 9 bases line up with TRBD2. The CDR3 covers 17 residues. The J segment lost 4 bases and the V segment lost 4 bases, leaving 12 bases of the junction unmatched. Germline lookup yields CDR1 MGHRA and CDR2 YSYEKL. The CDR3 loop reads CASSRGPDGTSSDTQYF. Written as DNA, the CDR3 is TGCGCCAGCAGCCGAGGTCCCGACGGGACTAGCTCAGATACGCAGTATTTT.